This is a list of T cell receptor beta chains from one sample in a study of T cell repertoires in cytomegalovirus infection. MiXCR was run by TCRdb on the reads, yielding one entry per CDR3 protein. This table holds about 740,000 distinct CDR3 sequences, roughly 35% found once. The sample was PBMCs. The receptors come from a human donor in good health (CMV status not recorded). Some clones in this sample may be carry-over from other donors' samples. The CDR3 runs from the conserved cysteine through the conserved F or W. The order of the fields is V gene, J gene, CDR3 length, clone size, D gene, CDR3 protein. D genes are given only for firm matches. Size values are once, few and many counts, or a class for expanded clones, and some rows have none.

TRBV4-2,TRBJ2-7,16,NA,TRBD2,CASSQDSGTSGYEQYF
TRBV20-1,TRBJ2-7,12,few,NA,CSARGRAYEQYF
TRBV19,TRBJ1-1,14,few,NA,CASSTNKGGSEAFF
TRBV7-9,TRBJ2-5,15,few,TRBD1,CASSAWDSPQETQYF
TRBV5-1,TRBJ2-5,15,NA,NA,CASSQTPGRQETQYF
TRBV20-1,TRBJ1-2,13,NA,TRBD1,CSAIPTGLGGYTF
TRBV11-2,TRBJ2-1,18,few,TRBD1,CASSLVGKQGRRYNEQFF
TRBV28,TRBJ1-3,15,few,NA,CASSLFRISGNTIYF
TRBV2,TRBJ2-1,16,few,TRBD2,CASSGGRAGGYNEQFF
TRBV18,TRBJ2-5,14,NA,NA,CASSPQATQETQYF
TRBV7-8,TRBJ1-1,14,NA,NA,CASSFKPENTEAFF
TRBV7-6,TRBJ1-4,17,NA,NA,CARSLGAGFGTGEKMFF
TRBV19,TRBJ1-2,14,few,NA,CASSVTVRDYGYTF
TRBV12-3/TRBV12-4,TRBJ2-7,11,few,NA,CASRRSHEQYF
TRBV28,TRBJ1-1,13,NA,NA,CASSPRRFTEAFF
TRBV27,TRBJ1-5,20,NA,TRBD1,CASSPIGGRGLLYSNQPQHF
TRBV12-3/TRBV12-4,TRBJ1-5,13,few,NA,CASSGVGQVPQHF
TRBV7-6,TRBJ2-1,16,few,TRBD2,CASSLGTSGGRRQQFF
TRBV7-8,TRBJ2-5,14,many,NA,CASSLANRQETQYF
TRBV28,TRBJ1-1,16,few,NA,CASSIPRDTMNTEAFF
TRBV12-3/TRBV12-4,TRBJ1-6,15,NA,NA,CASSLRCNEGSPLHF
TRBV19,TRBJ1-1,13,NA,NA,CASSNRVRTEAFF
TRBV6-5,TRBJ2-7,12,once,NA,CASSSPPGEQYF
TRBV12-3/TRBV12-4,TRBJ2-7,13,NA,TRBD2,CASSFGGDNEQSF
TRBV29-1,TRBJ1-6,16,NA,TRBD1,CSVDRDRGPYNSPLHF
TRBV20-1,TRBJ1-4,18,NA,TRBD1,CSARDAPWRQGIREKLFF
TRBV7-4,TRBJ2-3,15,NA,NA,CASSFRTPMGNTQYF
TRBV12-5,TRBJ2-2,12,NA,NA,CASASPTGELFF
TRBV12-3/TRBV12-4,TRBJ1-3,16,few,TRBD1,CASRIGTGSSGNTIYF
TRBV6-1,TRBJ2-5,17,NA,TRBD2,CASSEALSGGGQETQYF
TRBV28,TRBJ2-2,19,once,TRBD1,CASSFLGGLGTGGTGELFF
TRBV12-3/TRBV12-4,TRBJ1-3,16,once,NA,CASSLRVDMSGNTIYF
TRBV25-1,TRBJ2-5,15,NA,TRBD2,CASSEFLGGSETQYF
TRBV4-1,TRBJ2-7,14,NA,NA,CASSQDWEPYEQYF
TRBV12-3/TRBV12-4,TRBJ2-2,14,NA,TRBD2,CASTPSGRVGELFF
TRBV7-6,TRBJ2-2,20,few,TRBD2,CASSLDLASGGATNTGELFF
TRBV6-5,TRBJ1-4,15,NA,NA,CASQARPSANEKLFF
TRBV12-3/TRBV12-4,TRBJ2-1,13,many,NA,CASSLSRGNEQFF
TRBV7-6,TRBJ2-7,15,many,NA,CASSLGRVGSYEQYF
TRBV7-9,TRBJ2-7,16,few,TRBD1,CASSLPGTGWSYEQYF
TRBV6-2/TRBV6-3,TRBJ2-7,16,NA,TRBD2,CASSYSSSSSRGEQYF
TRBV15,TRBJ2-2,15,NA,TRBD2,CDTSSGTSDTGELFF
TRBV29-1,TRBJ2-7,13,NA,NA,CSVETMGFDAQYF
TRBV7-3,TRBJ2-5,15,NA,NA,CASSLNGIDGETQYF
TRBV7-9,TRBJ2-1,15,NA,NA,CASSPVGPPYNEQFF
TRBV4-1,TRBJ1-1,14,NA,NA,CASSQNPITTEAFF
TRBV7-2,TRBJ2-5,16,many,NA,CASSLGSWGEQETQYF